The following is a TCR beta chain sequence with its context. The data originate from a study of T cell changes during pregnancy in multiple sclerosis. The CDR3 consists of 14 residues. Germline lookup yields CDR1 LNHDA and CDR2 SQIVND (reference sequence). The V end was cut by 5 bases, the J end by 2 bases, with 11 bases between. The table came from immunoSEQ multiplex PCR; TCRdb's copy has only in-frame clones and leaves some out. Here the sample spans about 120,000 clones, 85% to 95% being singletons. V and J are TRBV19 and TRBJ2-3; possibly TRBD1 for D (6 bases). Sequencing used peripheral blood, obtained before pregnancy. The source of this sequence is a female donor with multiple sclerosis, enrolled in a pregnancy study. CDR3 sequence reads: CASSHGQHTDTQYF. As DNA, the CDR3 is TGTGCCAGTAGTCATGGACAGCACACAGATACGCAGTATTTT.